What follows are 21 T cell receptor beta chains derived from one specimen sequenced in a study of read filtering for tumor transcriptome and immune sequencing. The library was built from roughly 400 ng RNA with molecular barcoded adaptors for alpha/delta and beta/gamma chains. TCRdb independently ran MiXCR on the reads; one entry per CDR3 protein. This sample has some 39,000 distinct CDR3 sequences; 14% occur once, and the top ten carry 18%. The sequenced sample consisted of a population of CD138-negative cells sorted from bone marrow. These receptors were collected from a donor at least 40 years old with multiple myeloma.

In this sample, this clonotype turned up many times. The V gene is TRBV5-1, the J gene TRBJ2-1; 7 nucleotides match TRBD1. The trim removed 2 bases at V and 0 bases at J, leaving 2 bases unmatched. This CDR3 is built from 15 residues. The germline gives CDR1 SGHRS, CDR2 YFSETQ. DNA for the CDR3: TGCGCCAGCAGCTTTCCAGGGGGCTCCTACAATGAGCAGTTCTTC. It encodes CASSFPGGSYNEQFF.

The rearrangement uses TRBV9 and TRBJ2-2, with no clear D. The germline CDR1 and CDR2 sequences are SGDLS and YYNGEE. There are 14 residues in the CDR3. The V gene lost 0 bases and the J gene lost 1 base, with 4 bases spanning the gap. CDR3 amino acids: CASSVVQNTGELFF. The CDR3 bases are TGTGCCAGCAGCGTAGTTCAGAACACCGGGGAGCTGTTTTTT.

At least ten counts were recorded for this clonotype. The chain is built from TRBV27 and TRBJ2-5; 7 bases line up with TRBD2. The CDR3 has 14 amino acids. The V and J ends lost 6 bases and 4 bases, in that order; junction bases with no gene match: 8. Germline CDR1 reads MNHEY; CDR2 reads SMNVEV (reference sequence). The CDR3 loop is CASRGPGGTETQYF. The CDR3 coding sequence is TGTGCCAGCAGGGGGCCCGGGGGGACAGAGACCCAGTACTTC.

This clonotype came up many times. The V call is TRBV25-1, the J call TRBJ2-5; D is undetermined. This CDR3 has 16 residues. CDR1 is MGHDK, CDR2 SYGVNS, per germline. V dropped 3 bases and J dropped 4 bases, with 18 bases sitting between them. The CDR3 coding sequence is TGTGCCAGCAGTGAGATAGAGGACCCAGGCGCAGAGACCCAGTACTTC. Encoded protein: CASSEIEDPGAETQYF.

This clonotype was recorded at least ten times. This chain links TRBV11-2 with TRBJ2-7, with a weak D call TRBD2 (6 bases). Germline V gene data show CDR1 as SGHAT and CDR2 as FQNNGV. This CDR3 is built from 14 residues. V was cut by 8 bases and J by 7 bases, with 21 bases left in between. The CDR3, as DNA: TGTGCCAGCGGCTCCCCCGGGAGAGGTCATGAGCAGTACTTC. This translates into CASGSPGRGHEQYF.

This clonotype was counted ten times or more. The chain's CDR3 is CASTAVTGRLQETQYF. The CDR3 DNA follows: TGTGCCAGCACTGCGGTGACAGGGAGGCTCCAAGAGACCCAGTACTTC. The V gene is TRBV2, the J gene TRBJ2-5; TRBD1 might be the D (7 bases). The length of the CDR3 is 16 residues. CDR1 is SNHLY and CDR2 is FYNNEI in the germline V gene. The V gene lost 7 bases and the J gene lost 1 base, with 19 bases spanning the gap.

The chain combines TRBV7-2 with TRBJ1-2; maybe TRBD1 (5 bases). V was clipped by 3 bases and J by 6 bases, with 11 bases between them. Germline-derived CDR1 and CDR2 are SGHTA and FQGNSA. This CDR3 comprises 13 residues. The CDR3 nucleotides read TGTGCCAGCAGCTTGAGGGGAAACCATGGCTACACCTTC. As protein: CASSLRGNHGYTF.

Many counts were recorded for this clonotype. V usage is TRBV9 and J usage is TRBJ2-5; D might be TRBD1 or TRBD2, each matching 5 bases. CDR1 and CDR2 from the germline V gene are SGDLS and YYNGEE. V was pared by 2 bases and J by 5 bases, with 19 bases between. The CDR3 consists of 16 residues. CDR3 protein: CASSVGPGGFWETQYF. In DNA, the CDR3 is TGTGCCAGCAGCGTCGGACCTGGGGGTTTTTGGGAGACCCAGTACTTC.

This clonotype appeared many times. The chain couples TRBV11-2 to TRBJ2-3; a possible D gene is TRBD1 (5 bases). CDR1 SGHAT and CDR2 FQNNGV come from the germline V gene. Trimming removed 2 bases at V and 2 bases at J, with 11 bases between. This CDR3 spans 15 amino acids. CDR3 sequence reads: CASSLYWTPTDTQYF. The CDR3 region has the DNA TGTGCCAGCAGCTTATACTGGACACCCACAGATACGCAGTATTTT.

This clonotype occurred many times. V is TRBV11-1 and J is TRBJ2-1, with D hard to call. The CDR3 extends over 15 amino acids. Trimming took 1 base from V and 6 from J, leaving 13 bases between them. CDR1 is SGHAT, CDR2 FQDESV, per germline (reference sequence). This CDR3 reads CASSLGANPGNEQFF. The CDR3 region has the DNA TGTGCCAGCAGCTTAGGGGCAAACCCAGGCAATGAGCAGTTCTTC.

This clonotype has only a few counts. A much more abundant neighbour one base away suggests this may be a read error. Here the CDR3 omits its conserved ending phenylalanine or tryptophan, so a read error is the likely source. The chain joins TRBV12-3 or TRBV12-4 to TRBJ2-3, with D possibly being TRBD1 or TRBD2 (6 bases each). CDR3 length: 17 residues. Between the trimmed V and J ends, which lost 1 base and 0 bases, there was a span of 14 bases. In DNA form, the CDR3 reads TGTGCCAGCAGTTTAGATTCGGGGGCCGCGAGCACAGATACGCAGTATCTT. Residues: CASSLDSGAASTDTQYL.

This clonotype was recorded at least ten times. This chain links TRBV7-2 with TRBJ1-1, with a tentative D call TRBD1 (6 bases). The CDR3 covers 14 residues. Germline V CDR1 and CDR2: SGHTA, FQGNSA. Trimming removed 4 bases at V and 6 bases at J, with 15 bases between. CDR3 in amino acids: CASSSGVSFAEAFF. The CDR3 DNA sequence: TGTGCCAGCAGCTCAGGGGTTTCATTCGCTGAAGCTTTCTTT.

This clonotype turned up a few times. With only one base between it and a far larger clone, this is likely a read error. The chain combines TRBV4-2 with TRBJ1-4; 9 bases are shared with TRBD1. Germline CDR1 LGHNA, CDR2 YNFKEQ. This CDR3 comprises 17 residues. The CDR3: CASSQEYPGQGNEELFF. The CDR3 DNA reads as TGCGCCAGCAGCCAGGAATATCCGGGACAGGGAAATGAAGAACTGTTTTTT.

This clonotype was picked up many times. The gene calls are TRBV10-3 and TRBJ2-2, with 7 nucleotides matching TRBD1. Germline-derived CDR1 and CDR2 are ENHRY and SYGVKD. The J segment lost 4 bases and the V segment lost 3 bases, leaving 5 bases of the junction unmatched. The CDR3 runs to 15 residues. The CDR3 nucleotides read TGTGCCATCAGTGACGACAGGGCGGGCACCGGGGAGCTGTTTTTT. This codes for CAISDDRAGTGELFF.

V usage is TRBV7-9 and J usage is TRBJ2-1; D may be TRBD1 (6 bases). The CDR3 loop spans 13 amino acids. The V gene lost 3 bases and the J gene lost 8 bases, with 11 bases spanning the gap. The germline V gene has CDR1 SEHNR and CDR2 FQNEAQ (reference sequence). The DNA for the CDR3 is TGTGCCAGCAGCTTGGCGCAGGGGTATGAGCAGTTCTTC. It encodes CASSLAQGYEQFF.

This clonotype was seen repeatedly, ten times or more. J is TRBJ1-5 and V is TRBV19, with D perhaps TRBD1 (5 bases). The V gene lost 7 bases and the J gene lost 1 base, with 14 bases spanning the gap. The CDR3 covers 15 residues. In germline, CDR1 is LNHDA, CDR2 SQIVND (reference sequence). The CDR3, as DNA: TGTGCCAGTACCCTGAGGCAGGGAAGCAATCAGCCCCAGCATTTT. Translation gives CASTLRQGSNQPQHF.

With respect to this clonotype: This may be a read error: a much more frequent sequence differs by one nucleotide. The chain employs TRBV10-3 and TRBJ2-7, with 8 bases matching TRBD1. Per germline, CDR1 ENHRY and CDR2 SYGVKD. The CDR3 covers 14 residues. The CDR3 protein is CAVSVGTGLAEQYF. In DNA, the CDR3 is TGTGCCGTCAGTGTGGGGACAGGACTTGCCGAGCAGTACTTC.

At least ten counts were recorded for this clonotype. Here the CDR3 reads CSVEVDRGQPQHF. The CDR3 DNA follows: TGCAGCGTTGAAGTAGACAGGGGCCAGCCCCAGCATTTT. The rearrangement joins TRBV29-1 to TRBJ1-5, with TRBD1 identical over 8 bases. The CDR3 runs to 13 residues. Germline assignment: CDR1 SQVTM and CDR2 ANQGSEA. J lost 7 bases, V lost 1 base, and 3 bases had no gene match.

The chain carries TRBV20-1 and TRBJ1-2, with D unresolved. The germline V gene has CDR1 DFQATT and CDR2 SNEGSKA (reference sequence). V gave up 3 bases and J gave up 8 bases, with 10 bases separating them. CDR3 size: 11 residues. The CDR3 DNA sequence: TGCAGTGCTAGTCCACATAGCGGCTACACCTTC. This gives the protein CSASPHSGYTF.

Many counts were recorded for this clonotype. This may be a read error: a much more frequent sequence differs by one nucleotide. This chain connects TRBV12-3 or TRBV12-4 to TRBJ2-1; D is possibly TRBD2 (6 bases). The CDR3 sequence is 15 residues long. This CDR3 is CASSRGDGSYNGQFF. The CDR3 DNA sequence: TGTGCCAGCAGCCGCGGGGACGGCTCCTACAATGGGCAGTTCTTC.

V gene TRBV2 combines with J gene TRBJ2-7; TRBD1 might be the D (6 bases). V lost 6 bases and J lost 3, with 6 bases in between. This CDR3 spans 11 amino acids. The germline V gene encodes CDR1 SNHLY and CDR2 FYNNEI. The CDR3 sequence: CASRGHYEQYF. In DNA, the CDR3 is TGTGCCAGCAGGGGACACTACGAGCAGTACTTC.